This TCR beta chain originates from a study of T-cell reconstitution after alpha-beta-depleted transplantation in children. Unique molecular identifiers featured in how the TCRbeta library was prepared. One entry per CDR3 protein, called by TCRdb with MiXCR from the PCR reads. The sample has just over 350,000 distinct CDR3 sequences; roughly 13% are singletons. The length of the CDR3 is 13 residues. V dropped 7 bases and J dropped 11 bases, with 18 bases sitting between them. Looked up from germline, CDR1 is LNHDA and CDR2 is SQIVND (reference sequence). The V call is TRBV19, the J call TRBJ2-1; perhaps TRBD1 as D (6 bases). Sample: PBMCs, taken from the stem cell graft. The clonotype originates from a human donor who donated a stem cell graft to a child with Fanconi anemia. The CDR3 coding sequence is TGTGCCAGTAAGCTTCCAGGGGAAATGAAGCAGTTCTTC. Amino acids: CASKLPGEMKQFF.